This T cell receptor beta chain emerged from a study of T cells after yellow fever vaccination. The sample holds many counts of this clonotype. Its antigen is unknown. TCRdb re-derived calls from the 5' RACE reads in MiXCR, one entry per CDR3 protein. This table has 65,000 to 70,000 distinct CDR3 sequences, approximately 5.9% appearing once. Study findings and constraints: Contamination by abundant bulk-population clonotypes could be present in FACS-sorted repertoires.

Germline loops: CDR1 DFQATT, CDR2 SNEGSKA (reference sequence). Trimming pared 7 bases from V and 1 base from J, leaving 21 bases between. This CDR3 has 16 amino acids. This clonotype was obtained from a man in his late teens or twenties who received the YFV17D yellow fever vaccine. Sequencing was performed on CD4+ T cells sorted from PBMCs, taken around 15 days after the first yellow fever vaccination. V and J are TRBV20-1 and TRBJ2-3; tentatively, D is TRBD1 or TRBD2 (5 bases each). For the CDR3, the DNA is TGCAGTGTTCGGCGTTGGAGGCAGGGCGGCACAGATACGCAGTATTTT. Its protein product is CSVRRWRQGGTDTQYF.